The 18 T cell receptor beta chains listed next were all sequenced from one sample in a study of PD-1 blockade in classical Hodgkin lymphoma. The repertoire was sequenced with immunoSEQ multiplex PCR; TCRdb's copy has only in-frame clones and lacks some. The top ten clones hold about 8% of a sample with tens of thousands of clones, around nine tenths of them seen once. Time point given: cycle 4 day 1 (C4D1), after more than five weeks of nivolumab. Relapse after autologous stem cell transplantation occurred in every patient, and brentuximab vedotin exposure varied. The specimen comprised peripheral blood mononuclear cells (PBMCs), sampled before the fourth cycle of nivolumab. Source of these receptors: a human donor with classical Hodgkin lymphoma.

The gene calls are TRBV9 and TRBJ2-3; 14 bases agree with TRBD2. CDR3 length equals 17 residues. Germline V gene sequence: CDR1 SGDLS, CDR2 YYNGEE. The V and J ends lost 0 bases and 3 bases, in that order; junction bases with no gene match: 3. CDR3 amino acids: CASSVGTSGGLTDTQYF. Written as DNA, the CDR3 is TGTGCCAGCAGCGTAGGGACTAGCGGGGGGTTGACAGATACGCAGTATTTT.

The rearrangement uses TRBV5-1 and TRBJ1-3, with D hard to call. The V gene's germline CDR1 is SGHRS and CDR2 YFSETQ. The CDR3 totals 14 residues. Trimming shortened V by 4 bases and J by 4 bases, and 12 bases separated the two germline ends. CDR3 nucleotides: TGCGCCAGCAGCCTTTACAGCAACGGAAACACCATATATTTT. Translated, it gives CASSLYSNGNTIYF.

This clone was observed a single time. V and J are TRBV6-5 and TRBJ2-3; weak D call: TRBD2 (5 bases). The CDR3 is 13 residues long. Deletions cut 6 bases from V and 3 bases from J, with 10 bases between. Per germline, CDR1 MNHEY and CDR2 SVGAGI. CDR3 DNA sequence: TGTGCCAGCAGGCAGGCGGGTACAGATACGCAGTATTTT. Its protein product is CASRQAGTDTQYF.

The J gene is TRBJ2-2, the V gene TRBV11-3; D is undetermined. Germline V gene lookup returns CDR1 SGHNT and CDR2 YENEEA. V was clipped by 0 bases and J by 3 bases, with 5 bases between them. This CDR3 is 14 amino acids long. The CDR3 loop reads CASSLERYTGELFF. In DNA, the CDR3 is TGTGCCAGCAGCTTAGAACGCTACACCGGGGAGCTGTTTTTT. Looking up the rest from reference TRBV11-3 and TRBJ2-2 gives the full variable domain: EAGVVQSPRYKIIEKKQPVAFWCNPISGHNTLYWYLQNLGQGPELLIRYENEEAVDDSQLPKDRFSAERLKGVDSTLKIQPAELGDSAVYLCASSLERYTGELFFGEGSRLTVL.

The V and J genes are TRBV5-1 and TRBJ1-2, with 10 bases that match TRBD1. The CDR3 has 15 residues. CDR1 and CDR2 (germline): SGHRS, YFSETQ. V was clipped by 0 bases and J by 3 bases; unmatched bases: 2. The CDR3 coding sequence is TGCGCCAGCAGCTTGGAAGGACAGGGGGACTATGGCTACACCTTC. Protein sequence: CASSLEGQGDYGYTF.

The chain couples TRBV5-1 to TRBJ2-3; 10 nucleotides align to TRBD1. Germline V lookup: CDR1 SGHRS, CDR2 YFSETQ. The length of the CDR3 is 15 residues. V was pared by 3 bases and J by 0 bases, with 1 base of the junction left unmatched. The CDR3 spells CASSSTGGSTDTQYF. Written as DNA, the CDR3 is TGCGCCAGCAGCTCGACAGGGGGCAGCACAGATACGCAGTATTTT.

The genes are TRBV7-7 and TRBJ2-2; 7 bases are shared with TRBD2. J lost 7 bases, V lost 5 bases, and 10 bases had no gene match. In germline, CDR1 is SSHAT, CDR2 FNYEAQ (reference sequence). The CDR3 covers 15 residues. Written as DNA, the CDR3 is TGTGCCAGCAGCCCCTGGGGGGGAAGTGGCGGGGAGCTGTTTTTT. Translating it yields CASSPWGGSGGELFF.

The chain is built from TRBV27 and TRBJ1-1; no clear D. Trimming pared 6 bases from V and 7 bases from J, leaving 9 bases between. The CDR3 runs 11 residues. Germline CDR1 and CDR2: MNHEY and SMNVEV (reference sequence). CDR3: CASRKDSEAFF. For the CDR3, the DNA is TGTGCCAGCAGGAAGGATAGTGAAGCTTTCTTT.

This chain joins TRBV5-1 and TRBJ2-7; possible D gene TRBD2, 5 bases. V lost 0 bases to trimming and J lost 2 bases, with 6 bases between them. Germline-derived CDR1 and CDR2 are SGHRS and YFSETQ. There are 13 residues in the CDR3. The CDR3 DNA reads TGCGCCAGCAGCTTGGGCGGGCCCTACGAGCAGTACTTC. This gives the protein CASSLGGPYEQYF.

This chain links TRBV4-1 with TRBJ2-3; 7 positions agree with TRBD1. The germline V gene has CDR1 MGHRA and CDR2 YSYEKL. CDR3 size: 16 residues. Trimming cost V 4 bases and J 0 bases; bases outside gene matches: 7. The CDR3 loop is CASSRQGLESTDTQYF. CDR3 coding DNA: TGCGCCAGCAGCCGACAGGGATTGGAGAGCACAGATACGCAGTATTTT.

The V gene is TRBV7-6, the J gene TRBJ1-2, with 7 bases aligning to TRBD1. With 5 bases clipped from V and 3 bases from J, the junction kept 15 bases outside the gene matches. Germline CDR1 is SGHVS and CDR2 is FNYEAQ. This CDR3 spans 17 amino acids. The CDR3 DNA sequence: TGTGCCAGCAGCATGGGACAGACCGCTGGGGATTACTATGGCTACACCTTC. It specifies CASSMGQTAGDYYGYTF.

The V and J genes are TRBV7-8 and TRBJ2-5; the match to TRBD2 covers 7 bases. The J call is uncertain, as TRBJ2-7 better fits the DNA end. This CDR3 has 15 residues. Germline loops: CDR1 SGHVS, CDR2 FQNEAQ. The CDR3 spells CASSLARGSAYEQYF. In DNA form, the CDR3 reads TGTGCCAGCAGCTTAGCGCGGGGGTCCGCCTACGAGCAGTACTTC.

The chain is built from TRBV5-1 and TRBJ2-3, with D unresolved. The germline V and J ends were trimmed by 0 bases and 5 bases, with 4 bases remaining between them. From germline, CDR1 is SGHRS and CDR2 YFSETQ. The CDR3 totals 12 residues. CDR3 region: CASSLGLDTQYF. Written as DNA, the CDR3 is TGCGCCAGCAGCTTGGGCCTAGATACGCAGTATTTT.

This sequence joins TRBV7-6 and TRBJ2-1; 9 nucleotides align to TRBD2. V gave up 3 bases and J gave up 8 bases; unmatched junction bases: 11. Looked up from germline, CDR1 is SGHVS and CDR2 is FNYEAQ. There are 16 residues in the CDR3. CDR3 sequence: CASSFYSGLAFYEQFF. CDR3 DNA: TGTGCCAGCAGCTTCTATTCGGGACTAGCTTTCTATGAGCAGTTCTTC.

V is TRBV6-5 and J is TRBJ1-5; the D gene is possibly TRBD1 (5 bases). V gave up 6 bases and J gave up 3 bases, with 15 bases separating them. CDR3 length equals 15 residues. The germline gives CDR1 MNHEY, CDR2 SVGAGI. The CDR3 bases are TGTGCCAGCAGCCCCCAGGTGGGACCCAATCAGCCCCAGCATTTT. Its translation is CASSPQVGPNQPQHF.

V is TRBV27 and J is TRBJ2-1, with D perhaps TRBD1 or TRBD2 (5 bases each). Germline lookup yields CDR1 MNHEY and CDR2 SMNVEV (reference sequence). The CDR3 is made up of 14 amino acids. Deletions cut 6 bases from V and 2 bases from J, with 11 bases between. Written as DNA, the CDR3 is TGTGCCAGCAGCCCCCGGGGCACCTACAATGAGCAGTTCTTC. Its translation: CASSPRGTYNEQFF.

J is TRBJ1-4 and V is TRBV7-9; D is possibly TRBD1 (5 bases). Germline values: CDR1 SEHNR, CDR2 FQNEAQ (reference sequence). Between the trimmed V and J ends, which lost 4 bases and 4 bases, there was a span of 10 bases. The CDR3 runs 14 residues. CDR3 nucleotide sequence: TGTGCCAGCAGCTCCCGGGGGGATAATGAAAAACTGTTTTTT. It translates to CASSSRGDNEKLFF. The full variable domain, its missing parts supplied by reference TRBV7-9 and TRBJ1-4, is DTGVSQNPRHKITKRGQNVTFRCDPISEHNRLYWYRQTLGQGPEFLTYFQNEAQLEKSRLLSDRFSAERPKGSFSTLEIQRTEQGDSAMYLCASSSRGDNEKLFFGSGTQLSVL.

The rearrangement links TRBV7-8 to TRBJ2-5; D gene uncertain. The CDR3 sequence is 15 residues long. Trimming cost V 0 bases and J 3 bases, with 11 bases left between them. CDR1 is SGHVS, CDR2 FQNEAQ, per germline. For the CDR3, the DNA is TGTGCCAGCAGCTTAGCTGCCTGGCAAAAAGAGACCCAGTACTTC. Its translation: CASSLAAWQKETQYF.